This T cell receptor (beta chain) appears in the sequencing data of a study of control samples from healthy donors and cancer patients. V gave up 5 bases and J gave up 4 bases; unmatched junction bases: 8. The CDR3 has 15 residues. The V gene's germline CDR1 is SGHDT and CDR2 YYEEEE. The data were produced by immunoSEQ multiplex PCR, yet TCRdb's version contains in-frame clones alone and is incomplete. The data show 70,000 to 100,000 clones, around nine tenths seen once. Sequencing was done on a sample of PBMCs. This TCR derives from a woman aged 55-69 years with head and neck cancer. The rearrangement links TRBV5-6 to TRBJ1-1, with 10 bases matching TRBD1. Here the CDR3 reads CASRYRDRGPTEAFF. The DNA of the CDR3 is TGTGCCAGCAGATACCGGGACAGGGGACCCACTGAAGCTTTCTTT.